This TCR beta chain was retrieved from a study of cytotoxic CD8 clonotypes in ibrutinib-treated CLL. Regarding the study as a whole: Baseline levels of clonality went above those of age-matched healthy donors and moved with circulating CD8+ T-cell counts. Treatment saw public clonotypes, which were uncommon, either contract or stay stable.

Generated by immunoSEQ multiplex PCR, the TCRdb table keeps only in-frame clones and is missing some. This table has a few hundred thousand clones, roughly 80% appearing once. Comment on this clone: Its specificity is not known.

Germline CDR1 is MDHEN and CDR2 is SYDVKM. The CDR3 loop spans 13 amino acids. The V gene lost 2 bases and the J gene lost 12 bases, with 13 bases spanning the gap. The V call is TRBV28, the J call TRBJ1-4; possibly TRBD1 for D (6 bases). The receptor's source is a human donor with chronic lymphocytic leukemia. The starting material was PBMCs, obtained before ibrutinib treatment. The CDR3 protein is CASSLLSAGELFF. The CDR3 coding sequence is TGTGCCAGCAGTTTACTAAGTGCAGGGGAACTGTTTTTT.